Listed below are T cell receptor beta chains from one sample, sequenced in a study of cytomegalovirus exposure and HLA in healthy donors. Profiled with immunoSEQ multiplex PCR; TCRdb holds only in-frame clones, not every one. Here the sample spans approximately 140,000 clones, roughly 88% being singletons. Sequenced: PBMCs. The receptors were gathered from a man in his fifties in good health and CMV-seronegative. Each CDR3 is given with its conserved first and last residue. D genes are given only for firm matches. Rows may omit the clone size; those that give it use once, few, many or a size class.

J gene: TRBJ2-3; clone size: .; D gene: .; V gene: TRBV29-1; CDR3 DNA: TGCAGCGTTACTAGCACAGATACGCAGTATTTT; CDR3 protein: CSVTSTDTQYF
J gene: TRBJ2-5; clone size: .; D gene: TRBD2; V gene: TRBV11-2; CDR3 DNA: TGTGCCAGCAGCCCGACTAGCGGATCCTTAGGGACCCAGTACTTC; CDR3 protein: CASSPTSGSLGTQYF
J gene: TRBJ2-2; clone size: .; D gene: TRBD1; V gene: TRBV6-1; CDR3 DNA: TGTGCCAGCCGACAGGGGAGTTTTCCCGGGGAGCTGTTTTTT; CDR3 protein: CASRQGSFPGELFF
J gene: TRBJ2-2; clone size: .; D gene: .; V gene: TRBV6-5; CDR3 DNA: TGTGCCAGCAGTTGGAATCAGGGGGGTGGGACCGGGGAGCTGTTTTTT; CDR3 protein: CASSWNQGGGTGELFF
J gene: TRBJ2-3; clone size: .; D gene: .; V gene: TRBV5-1; CDR3 DNA: TGCGCCAGCAGCTTGGGACTAGATACGCAGTATTTT; CDR3 protein: CASSLGLDTQYF
J gene: TRBJ2-3; clone size: .; D gene: .; V gene: TRBV29-1; CDR3 DNA: TGCAGCGTTGAAGGACTCCCGAGCACAGATACGCAGTATTTT; CDR3 protein: CSVEGLPSTDTQYF
J gene: TRBJ1-4; clone size: .; D gene: TRBD1; V gene: TRBV7-2; CDR3 DNA: TGTGCCAGCAGCCCCCACAGGGGAGCTAATGAAAAACTGTTTTTT; CDR3 protein: CASSPHRGANEKLFF
J gene: TRBJ2-7; clone size: .; D gene: .; V gene: TRBV4-1; CDR3 DNA: TGCGCCAGCAGCCAATCACCAGTAACAGGGCTTTCCTACGAGCAGTACTTC; CDR3 protein: CASSQSPVTGLSYEQYF
J gene: TRBJ1-2; clone size: .; D gene: .; V gene: TRBV4-1; CDR3 DNA: TGCGCCAGCAGCCAAACTGAAGTTGGGCAGAACTATGGCTACACCTTC; CDR3 protein: CASSQTEVGQNYGYTF
J gene: TRBJ1-4; clone size: .; D gene: .; V gene: TRBV12-5; CDR3 DNA: TGTGCTAGTGGTTTGGAAGAGGAAAAACTGTTTTTT; CDR3 protein: CASGLEEEKLFF
J gene: TRBJ2-7; clone size: .; D gene: TRBD1; V gene: TRBV15; CDR3 DNA: TGTGCCACCAGCAGGAACGACGACAGGGACGAGCAGTACTTC; CDR3 protein: CATSRNDDRDEQYF
J gene: TRBJ1-2; clone size: once; D gene: TRBD1; V gene: TRBV14; CDR3 DNA: TGTGCCAGCAGCCAATCCGGGACAGGGGGCCGTGGCTACACCTTC; CDR3 protein: CASSQSGTGGRGYTF
J gene: TRBJ2-1; clone size: .; D gene: .; V gene: TRBV14; CDR3 DNA: TGTGCCAGCAGCCAAGCGAGGGGGAATCTCTACAATGAGCAGTTCTTC; CDR3 protein: CASSQARGNLYNEQFF
J gene: TRBJ1-1; clone size: .; D gene: .; V gene: TRBV5-6; CDR3 DNA: TGTGCCAGCAGCTTGGAGGCAGGGGAGGGAACTGAAGCTTTCTTT; CDR3 protein: CASSLEAGEGTEAFF